These 12 T cell receptor beta chains were all obtained from the same sample, sequenced in a study of early T cells in non-severe SARS-CoV-2 infection. TCRdb reanalysed the 5' RACE reads using MiXCR and keeps one entry per CDR3 protein. The sample holds about 100,000 distinct CDR3 sequences, 11% seen once. The sequencing input was whole blood. The receptor source for this set is an adult who was a healthcare worker with PCR-confirmed SARS-CoV-2 infection or an uninfected control (not recorded which).

V gene TRBV9 combines with J gene TRBJ2-1, with D maybe TRBD1 (6 bases). Trimming removed 0 bases at V and 1 base at J, with 11 bases between. Germline CDR1 is SGDLS and CDR2 is YYNGEE. The CDR3 spans 16 residues. CDR3 DNA: TGTGCCAGCAGCGTAGACGTCCAGGGGTCCTACAATGAGCAGTTCTTC. Protein product: CASSVDVQGSYNEQFF.

As to this clonotype: This may stem from a read error, because a much larger clone lies one nucleotide away. A read error is likely, as this CDR3 ends without the conserved phenylalanine or tryptophan. J is TRBJ2-7 and V is TRBV7-6, with D unclear. With 1 base removed from V and 5 bases from J, the gap between germline ends came to 12 bases. The V gene's germline CDR1 is SGHVS and CDR2 FNYEAQ. The CDR3 runs to 14 residues. CDR3 in amino acids: CASSLDTWEDEQYL. In DNA, the CDR3 is TGTGCCAGCAGCTTAGATACGTGGGAAGACGAGCAGTACCTC.

In regard to this clonotype: The junction shows a germline mismatch at one end, possibly a read error. The rearrangement links TRBV7-2 to TRBJ2-3; 11 bases align to TRBD2. CDR1 is SGHTA and CDR2 is FQGNSA in the germline V gene. This CDR3 has 14 residues. CDR3 coding DNA: TGTGTCAGCAGCTTAGGACTAGCGGGAGATACGCAGTATTTT. Its translation is CVSSLGLAGDTQYF.

Ten or more counts support this clonotype. The CDR3 sequence is CASSRLLDSEQFF. The CDR3 DNA follows: TGTGCCAGCTCACGATTATTAGATTCTGAGCAGTTCTTC. This chain joins TRBV18 and TRBJ2-1; D is unclear. CDR1 is KGHSH, CDR2 LQKENI, per germline. Trimming took 4 bases from V and 9 from J, leaving 13 bases between them. This CDR3 spans 13 amino acids.

In this sample, this clonotype turned up many times. This chain uses TRBV23-1 with TRBJ2-3; D is possibly TRBD1 (6 bases). TRBV23-1 is placed among ORFs of uncertain function. Trimming stripped 3 bases from V and 1 base from J, with 11 bases between. CDR3 length equals 15 residues. CDR3 protein: CASSHRPGGTDTQYF. CDR3 bases: TGCGCCAGCAGTCATAGGCCAGGGGGCACAGATACGCAGTATTTT.

This clonotype was seen repeatedly, ten times or more. CDR3 residues: CASSLGNTGELFF. The CDR3 DNA follows: TGTGCCAGCAGCTTGGGAAACACCGGGGAGCTGTTTTTT. The J gene is TRBJ2-2, the V gene TRBV7-2; D not certain. Per germline, CDR1 SGHTA and CDR2 FQGNSA. This CDR3 region has 13 residues. Between the trimmed V and J ends, which lost 3 bases and 2 bases, there was a span of 4 bases.

This clonotype has a single count. The junction departs from germline at one end; a sequencing error may be responsible. The chain is built from TRBV16 and TRBJ1-2; possible D gene TRBD1, 5 bases. Germline V CDR1 and CDR2: KGHSY, FQNENV. CDR3 size: 15 residues. Here the CDR3 reads CVSSQSPQGVRGYTF. CDR3 DNA sequence: TGTGTCAGCAGCCAATCTCCCCAGGGAGTTAGAGGCTACACCTTC. The variable domain in full, with the rest retrieved from reference TRBV16 and TRBJ1-2, is GEEVAQTPKHLVRGEGQKAKLYCAPIKGHSYVFWYQQVLKNEFKFLISFQNENVFDETGMPKERFSAKCLPNSPCSLEIQATKLEDSAVYFCVSSQSPQGVRGYTFGSGTRLTVV.

This clonotype was seen a single time. The chain has TRBV28 and TRBJ1-2; tentative D call: TRBD1 (5 bases). V lost 1 base to trimming and J lost 6 bases, with 9 bases between them. CDR1 and CDR2 (germline): MDHEN, SYDVKM. This CDR3 is 13 amino acids long. The DNA of the CDR3 is TGTGCCAGCAGTTTATCCAGGGTACATGGCTACACCTTC. This encodes CASSLSRVHGYTF.

This clonotype was observed at least ten times. The V and J genes are TRBV4-1 and TRBJ2-1; the D gene is possibly TRBD2 (6 bases). Trimming left V 1 base short and J 5 bases short, with 18 bases between. From germline, CDR1 is MGHRA and CDR2 YSYEKL. This CDR3 is 17 amino acids long. The CDR3 DNA is TGCGCCAGCAGCCAAGCCCGAGGTAGCGGAGTAAACAATGAGCAGTTCTTC. Its protein product is CASSQARGSGVNNEQFF.

Ten or more counts support this clonotype. J is TRBJ2-5 and V is TRBV12-3 or TRBV12-4, with 11 bases fitting TRBD1. The CDR3 totals 14 residues. The ends lost 6 bases at V and 5 bases at J; junction bases unmatched: 5. The CDR3 here is CASSRTGGWETQYF. The CDR3 bases are TGTGCCAGCAGCCGGACAGGGGGCTGGGAGACCCAGTACTTC.

This clonotype has at least ten counts. The rearrangement joins TRBV7-9 to TRBJ2-2; D may match TRBD1 or TRBD2 (5 bases each). The germline V gene has CDR1 SEHNR and CDR2 FQNEAQ (reference sequence). V was cut by 5 bases and J by 5 bases, with 18 bases left in between. There are 16 residues in the CDR3. The CDR3 DNA follows: TGTGCCAGCAGCCCTCGGGGCCAGAGATTGACCGGGGAGCTGTTTTTT. This gives the protein CASSPRGQRLTGELFF.

Points on this clonotype: As the CDR3 is not closed by the conserved phenylalanine or tryptophan, this likely results from a read error. The chain is built from TRBV5-1 and TRBJ2-5; 9 nucleotides agree with TRBD2. Germline CDR1 SGHRS, CDR2 YFSETQ. Trimming removed 0 bases from V and 5 bases from J; junction bases left unmatched: 5. The CDR3 runs to 15 residues. The CDR3 reads CASSLVGTSSETQYL. The CDR3 DNA is TGCGCCAGCAGCTTGGTGGGGACTAGCTCGGAGACCCAGTACCTC.